This TCR beta chain was sequenced during a study of T-cell reconstitution after alpha-beta-depleted transplantation in children. Many counts were recorded for this clonotype. A library of TCRbeta sequences, prepared with unique molecular identifiers, was generated. From the PCR reads, TCRdb called clonotypes with MiXCR, one entry per CDR3 protein. The sample contains around 200,000 distinct CDR3 sequences, approximately 9% of which appear only once. The CDR3 extends over 15 amino acids. Germline assignment: CDR1 SGHRS and CDR2 YFSETQ. The ends were cut back, 5 bases at V and 8 bases at J, with 22 bases in the middle.

The chain combines TRBV5-1 with TRBJ1-2; D might be TRBD1 (6 bases). The origin of this receptor is a human donor who donated a stem cell graft to a child with acute lymphoblastic leukemia. The starting material was PBMCs from the stem cell graft donor, obtained from the stem cell graft. The chain's CDR3 is CASRRTQGVFLGYTF. The CDR3 DNA reads TGCGCCAGCAGACGGACACAGGGAGTTTTTTTGGGCTACACCTTC.